These T cell receptor beta chains were read from a single sample in a study of identical twins. One entry per CDR3 protein results from TCRdb running MiXCR on the 5' RACE reads. In the table there are about 100,000 distinct CDR3 sequences, 5.9% of which are singletons. Sequenced: memory T cells sorted from blood. The origin of the receptors is a woman between 50 and 59 years old in good health. The CDR3 runs from the conserved cysteine through the conserved F or W.

J: TRBJ1-3
V: TRBV4-2
CDR3: CASSQLTQVSGNTIYF

J: TRBJ2-7
V: TRBV18
CDR3: CASSPQAGGNEQYF

J: TRBJ2-5
V: TRBV7-6
CDR3: CASSFGAGGSQETQYF

J: TRBJ1-2
V: TRBV29-1
CDR3: CSVEAPGNPYGYTF

J: TRBJ2-1
V: TRBV24-1
CDR3: CTTSDLSQGVNEQFF

J: TRBJ2-5
V: TRBV11-2
CDR3: CASSLAGGQETQYF

J: TRBJ2-7
V: TRBV27
CDR3: CASRTTGRDEQYF

J: TRBJ1-1
V: TRBV5-1
CDR3: CASSLEGRGAFF

J: TRBJ1-4
V: TRBV6-5
CDR3: CASRTGTRGEKLFF

J: TRBJ2-2
V: TRBV7-8
CDR3: CASSLARSNTGELFF

J: TRBJ1-4
V: TRBV5-5
CDR3: CASSPGTTNEKLFF

J: TRBJ2-3
V: TRBV7-8
CDR3: CASSLGAGTDTQYF

J: TRBJ1-2
V: TRBV4-1
CDR3: CASSQVATLYGYTF

J: TRBJ1-6
V: TRBV5-6
CDR3: CASSSRRVSPLHF

J: TRBJ2-2
V: TRBV12-5
CDR3: CASGSRDRLWTSGSTGELFF

J: TRBJ1-2
V: TRBV28
CDR3: CASRRYGYTF

J: TRBJ2-4
V: TRBV10-1
CDR3: CASSESGGNIQYF

J: TRBJ2-1
V: TRBV12-3/TRBV12-4
CDR3: CASGSGGSGNEQFF

J: TRBJ2-1
V: TRBV20-1
CDR3: CSARHGTSGYNEQFF

J: TRBJ2-3
V: TRBV7-3
CDR3: CASSGGRETDTQYF

J: TRBJ2-3
V: TRBV20-1
CDR3: CSATHSGRRTDTQYF

J: TRBJ1-6
V: TRBV10-2
CDR3: CASKGGDSPLHF

J: TRBJ2-7
V: TRBV7-8
CDR3: CASSSGDSYEQYF

J: TRBJ1-5
V: TRBV6-5
CDR3: CASGRDSYQPQHF

J: TRBJ2-1
V: TRBV6-4
CDR3: CASSASGGGSYNEQFF

J: TRBJ1-1
V: TRBV11-2
CDR3: CASSLERTANTEAFF

J: TRBJ2-1
V: TRBV20-1
CDR3: CSAHPGVDEQFF

J: TRBJ1-2
V: TRBV12-3/TRBV12-4
CDR3: CASSVNRGPNYGYTF